The rows below give T cell receptor beta chains drawn from one sample of a study of vaccination and CD4 T cells after COVID-19. These receptors have no identified antigens. TCRdb ran MiXCR on the PCR reads and lists one entry per CDR3 protein. This sample has 15,000 to 20,000 distinct CDR3 sequences, with 78% found just once. The specimen comprised CD4+ T cells from blood, cultured in vitro, sampled after SARS-CoV-2 vaccination. The receptors were gathered from a human donor who received a COVID-19 vaccine. Both conserved end residues are part of each CDR3. A D gene is named only where the DNA matches it firmly. Clone size appears in some rows only: once, few, many, or a class for an expanded clone.

>TRBJ1-5|NA|NA|14|TRBV19
TGTGCCAGTATAGGATTGCAGGGCGAACAGCCCCAGCATTTT
CASIGLQGEQPQHF
>TRBJ1-2|NA|NA|13|TRBV19
TGTGCCAGTAGTTTGGGTCCACTCTATGGCTACACCTTC
CASSLGPLYGYTF
>TRBJ1-2|TRBD1|NA|15|TRBV6-1
TGTGCCAGCAGTATGGGGACAGTGCGAAACTATGGCTACACCTTC
CASSMGTVRNYGYTF
>TRBJ2-2|TRBD1|NA|14|TRBV20-1
TGCAGTGCTAGAGGGACAGGGCGAGTCGGGGAGCTGTTTTTT
CSARGTGRVGELFF
>TRBJ1-1|TRBD1|NA|15|TRBV5-1
TGCGCCAGCAGCCCACAGGGGGTGTGGAACACTGAAGCTTTCTTT
CASSPQGVWNTEAFF
>TRBJ1-2|NA|NA|14|TRBV2
TGTGCCAGCATCCCGAGGTCAGGGGCCTATGGCTACACCTTC
CASIPRSGAYGYTF
>TRBJ1-6|TRBD1|NA|17|TRBV7-6
TGTGCCAGCAGCTTATCGGAACCGGGACAGTATAATTCACCCCTCCACTTT
CASSLSEPGQYNSPLHF
>TRBJ1-3|NA|large|14|TRBV6-1
TGTGCCAGCAGTGTCAGCCGCTCTGGAAACACCATATATTTT
CASSVSRSGNTIYF
>TRBJ1-2|NA|NA|13|TRBV7-9
TGTGCCAGCAGCTTGTACACGCAAAATGGCTACACCTTC
CASSLYTQNGYTF
>TRBJ2-5|TRBD2|few|14|TRBV20-1
TGCAGTGCTAGAGGACTAGCCGGGGGTGAGACCCAGTACTTC
CSARGLAGGETQYF
>TRBJ2-5|NA|NA|14|TRBV6-1
TGTGCCAGCAGTGATGGGCAGTTCATGGTGACCCAGTACTTC
CASSDGQFMVTQYF
>TRBJ1-5|TRBD1|NA|15|TRBV27
TGTGCCAGCAGTTTAGAGGCCAGGGGGGGTCAGCCCCAGCATTTT
CASSLEARGGQPQHF
>TRBJ2-1|NA|once|15|TRBV6-2/TRBV6-3
TGTGCCAGCAGTGCCACAGGTAACTCCTACAATGAGCAGTTCTTC
CASSATGNSYNEQFF
>TRBJ1-2|NA|NA|12|TRBV2
TGTGCCAGCAGCGTACTAGGCTATGGCTACACCTTC
CASSVLGYGYTF
>TRBJ1-5|NA|few|13|TRBV30
TGTGCCTGGAGCGATCGGGGGAATCAGCCCCAGCATTTT
CAWSDRGNQPQHF
>TRBJ2-3|TRBD2|NA|14|TRBV30
TGTGCCTGGGGACTAGCGGGGTTAGTAGATACGCAGTATTTT
CAWGLAGLVDTQYF
>TRBJ2-7|NA|NA|13|TRBV6-4
TGTGCCAGCAGTGAGCTCAGGGGCTACGAGCAGTACTTC
CASSELRGYEQYF